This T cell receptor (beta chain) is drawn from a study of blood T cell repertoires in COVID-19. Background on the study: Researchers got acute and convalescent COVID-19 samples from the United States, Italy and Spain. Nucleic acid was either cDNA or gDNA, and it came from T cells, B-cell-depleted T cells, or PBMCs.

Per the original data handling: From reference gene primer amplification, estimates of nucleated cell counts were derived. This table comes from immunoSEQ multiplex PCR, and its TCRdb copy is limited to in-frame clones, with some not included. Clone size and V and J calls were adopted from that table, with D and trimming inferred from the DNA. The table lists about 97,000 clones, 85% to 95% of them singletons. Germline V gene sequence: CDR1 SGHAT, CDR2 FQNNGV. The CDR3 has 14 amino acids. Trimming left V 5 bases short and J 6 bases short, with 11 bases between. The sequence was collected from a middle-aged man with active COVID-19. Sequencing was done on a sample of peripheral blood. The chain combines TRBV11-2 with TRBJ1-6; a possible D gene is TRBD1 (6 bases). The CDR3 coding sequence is TGTGCCAGCAGCCGCCTGGGGGCTAATTCACCCCTCCACTTT. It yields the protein CASSRLGANSPLHF.